This section outlines one TCR beta chain sequence together with its context. No antigen is known for it. This record belongs to a study of cytomegalovirus exposure and HLA in healthy donors. The length of the CDR3 is 17 residues. Germline lookup yields CDR1 MNHEY and CDR2 SMNVEV (reference sequence). V gave up 3 bases and J gave up 4 bases; unmatched junction bases: 9. Regarding the study as a whole: Reportedly, cytomegalovirus status was diagnosed with high sensitivity and specificity. Across donors, sequencing depth was assumed by presence/absence analyses to be roughly uniform. Sequencing likely produced, as an artifact, a cluster of highly shared sequence variants. The only immune exposure information that was available was CMV serostatus.

The PCR contained 60 Vbeta and 13 Jbeta primers. Profiled with immunoSEQ multiplex PCR; TCRdb holds only in-frame clones, not every one. The sample includes roughly 280,000 clones, around 65% of them seen just once. The rearrangement joins TRBV27 to TRBJ2-1; 10 bases align to TRBD2. The sample taken for sequencing was PBMCs. This receptor was obtained from a female donor in good health and CMV-seronegative. CDR3 sequence: CASSLSSGTSVYNEQFF. The CDR3 region has the DNA TGTGCCAGCAGTTTGTCGTCGGGGACTAGCGTGTACAATGAGCAGTTCTTC.